These T cell receptor beta chains were read from a single sample in a study of blood T cells in healthy people across ages. TCRdb recomputed calls from the 5' RACE reads with MiXCR, one row per CDR3 protein. The sample has roughly 1.5 million distinct CDR3 sequences; about 42% are singletons. Sequencing was done on a sample of blood. These receptors originate from a woman aged 18-30 years in good health. The CDR3 runs from the conserved cysteine through the conserved F or W. A D gene is named only where the DNA matches it firmly. Part of the rows lack a size; the others show once, few, many or a class for expanded clones.

TRBV5-1	-	TRBJ2-7	-	TGCGCCAGCAGCTGGAGTTGGCGCTACGAGCAGTACTTC	CASSWSWRYEQYF
TRBV10-3	-	TRBJ2-3	few	TGTGCCATCAGTAGGGAGAACACAGATACGCAGTATTTT	CAISRENTDTQYF
TRBV20-1	-	TRBJ2-3	few	TGCAGTGCTAGAGGAAGGAATACGCAGTATTTT	CSARGRNTQYF
TRBV7-6	TRBD2	TRBJ2-5	-	TGTGCCAGCAGCTTACAAGGACTAGCGGGGGCGGGGACCCAGTACTTC	CASSLQGLAGAGTQYF
TRBV20-1	TRBD2	TRBJ2-7	-	TGCAGTGCTAACCCAGGGACTAGCGGGATCTACGAGCAGTACTTC	CSANPGTSGIYEQYF
TRBV14	TRBD1	TRBJ2-7	-	TGTGCCCGCAGCCAAGAGGACAGGTTCTTCTACGAGCAGTACTTC	CARSQEDRFFYEQYF
TRBV20-1	TRBD1	TRBJ2-3	few	TGCAGTGCGAAACCGGGACAGGGTCAAGATACGCAGTATTTT	CSAKPGQGQDTQYF
TRBV29-1	-	TRBJ2-5	few	TGCAGCGTTGCAAGGCAGGGTGAGACCCAGTACTTC	CSVARQGETQYF
TRBV4-3	TRBD1	TRBJ1-1	many	TGCGCCAGCAGCCGTTCCAGCCAAGGCGGTACAGGGGGTTACCCTGAAGCTTTCTTT	CASSRSSQGGTGGYPEAFF
TRBV5-1	-	TRBJ2-5	-	TGCGCCAGCAGCTTCTCTTGGGCGGGACCCCAAGAGACCCAGTACTTC	CASSFSWAGPQETQYF
TRBV7-9	-	TRBJ1-2	-	TGTGCCAGCAGCTTACCCCGGACAGCTAACTATGGCTACACCTTC	CASSLPRTANYGYTF
TRBV12-3/TRBV12-4	-	TRBJ1-5	-	TGTGCCAGCAGTTACCCGCAGGGCAATCAGCCCCAGCATTTT	CASSYPQGNQPQHF
TRBV5-6	-	TRBJ2-3	few	TGTGCCAGCAGCTTGATATTCGCGTCCTTTGGGAAACCGAACGCAGATACGCAGTATTTT	CASSLIFASFGKPNADTQYF
TRBV12-3/TRBV12-4	-	TRBJ2-3	-	TGTGCCAGCAGTCAAAACAAAAATACGCAGTATTTT	CASSQNKNTQYF
TRBV4-3	TRBD2	TRBJ2-1	-	TGCGCCAGCAGCCAAGATAGTCTAGCGGGCTACAATGAGCAGTTCTTC	CASSQDSLAGYNEQFF
TRBV5-1	TRBD2	TRBJ2-3	few	TGCGCCAGCAGCGTTAGCGGGAGTGGCACAGATACGCAGTATTTT	CASSVSGSGTDTQYF
TRBV20-1	TRBD2	TRBJ2-3	-	TGCAGTGCGCCACTAGCGGGAGCGGGAAGCACAGATACGCAGTATTTT	CSAPLAGAGSTDTQYF
TRBV4-1	-	TRBJ1-1	few	TGCGCCAGCAGCCAGAGCCACCTAAAGAAGGGGAGCACTGAAGCTTTCTTT	CASSQSHLKKGSTEAFF
TRBV7-9	TRBD1	TRBJ1-4	few	TGTGCCAGCAGCCCCCAGGGGGCTAATGAAAAACTGTTTTTT	CASSPQGANEKLFF
TRBV20-1	-	TRBJ2-1	few	TGCAGTAAACAGGGCGCTTCCCCCCGCTACAATGAGCAGTTCTTC	CSKQGASPRYNEQFF
TRBV29-1	-	TRBJ2-7	few	TGCAGCGTTGGGGGCACCCGGACCTACGAGCAGTACTTC	CSVGGTRTYEQYF
TRBV5-1	TRBD1	TRBJ2-6	few	TGCGCCAGCAGCTATGCGAGGACAGGGAGCTCTGGGGCCAACGTCCTGACTTTC	CASSYARTGSSGANVLTF
TRBV7-8	-	TRBJ2-7	few	TGTGCCAGCAGCTTGAAAAGGGACCTTACCTACGAGCAGTACTTC	CASSLKRDLTYEQYF
TRBV27	TRBD2	TRBJ2-3	-	TGTGCCAGCAGTTTACTAAGGACTAGCGGGCCGTCAGATACGCAGTATTTT	CASSLLRTSGPSDTQYF
TRBV3-1	-	TRBJ2-1	-	TGTGCCAGCAGCCAAGTCGCAGACAGCTCCTACAATGAGCAGTTCTTC	CASSQVADSSYNEQFF
TRBV30	-	TRBJ2-3	-	TGTGCCTGGGGTTACGGGACTGGCACAGATACGCAGTATTTT	CAWGYGTGTDTQYF
TRBV5-1	-	TRBJ2-2	-	TGCGCCAGCAGCACTGATGGGGGCACCGGGGAGCTGTTTTTT	CASSTDGGTGELFF
TRBV2	-	TRBJ1-2	-	TGTGCCAGCAGTGGCCGGGGTTTAGGGTACTATGGCTACACCTTC	CASSGRGLGYYGYTF
TRBV7-9	-	TRBJ2-7	-	TGTGTCAGCAGCCCCCGGTCAGGGGAATTCTACGAGCAGTACTTC	CVSSPRSGEFYEQYF
TRBV6-1	TRBD1	TRBJ2-1	-	TGTGCCAGCAGTCACCGGGACAGCGGATACAATGAGCAGTTCTTC	CASSHRDSGYNEQFF
TRBV4-3	-	TRBJ1-1	few	TGCGCCAGCAGCCAAGGGACAGACATGAACACTGAAGCTTTCTTT	CASSQGTDMNTEAFF
TRBV29-1	-	TRBJ1-1	few	TGCAGCGTAGGGGGGGAGCCCTTGAACACTGAAGCTTTCTTT	CSVGGEPLNTEAFF
TRBV7-9	-	TRBJ2-3	few	TGTGCCAGCAGCTTACGGTCGTCTCGCACAGATACGCAGTATTTT	CASSLRSSRTDTQYF
TRBV7-2	-	TRBJ2-3	few	TGTGCCAGCAGCCCTAGCCGGGTTTCAGATACGCAGTATTTT	CASSPSRVSDTQYF
TRBV6-1	-	TRBJ2-7	-	TGTGCCAGCGCAATGGGAACCTACGAGCAGTACTTC	CASAMGTYEQYF
TRBV5-1	-	TRBJ1-6	few	TGCGCCAGCAGCTTGGAAGCGGGTCCACCCCTCCACTTT	CASSLEAGPPLHF
TRBV12-3/TRBV12-4	TRBD1	TRBJ2-4	few	TGTGCCAGCAGTATATCAGGGGGCGCTTCCAAAAACATTCAGTACTTC	CASSISGGASKNIQYF
TRBV7-2	-	TRBJ2-7	many	TGTGCCAGCAGCTTAGTACGGGCAGACTACGAGCAGTACTTC	CASSLVRADYEQYF
TRBV4-2	TRBD1	TRBJ2-1	-	TGTGCCAGCAGCCAAGGGGACAGGAAGTACACTGAGCAGTTCTTC	CASSQGDRKYTEQFF
TRBV7-6	-	TRBJ1-4	few	TGTGCCAGCAGCACTACAGGGAATGAAAAACTGTTTTTT	CASSTTGNEKLFF
TRBV7-9	-	TRBJ1-2	many	TGTGCCAGCAGCTTAGTTACAGGGAACTATGGCTACACCTTC	CASSLVTGNYGYTF
TRBV13	TRBD1	TRBJ1-4	few	TGTGCCAGCAGCTTAGGCTCCCAGGGGGAACTGTTTTTT	CASSLGSQGELFF
TRBV18	-	TRBJ1-1	-	TGTGCCAGCTCACCACCAAACAGGCCTGAAGCTTTCTTT	CASSPPNRPEAFF
TRBV2	TRBD1	TRBJ1-2	-	TGTGCCAGCAACTTTTTCGGGGGACTGACAGGGGGCTATGGCTACACCTTC	CASNFFGGLTGGYGYTF
TRBV30	-	TRBJ2-7	once	TGTGCTTGGAGTGTCGGGTGGAGGTACGAGCAGTACTTC	CAWSVGWRYEQYF